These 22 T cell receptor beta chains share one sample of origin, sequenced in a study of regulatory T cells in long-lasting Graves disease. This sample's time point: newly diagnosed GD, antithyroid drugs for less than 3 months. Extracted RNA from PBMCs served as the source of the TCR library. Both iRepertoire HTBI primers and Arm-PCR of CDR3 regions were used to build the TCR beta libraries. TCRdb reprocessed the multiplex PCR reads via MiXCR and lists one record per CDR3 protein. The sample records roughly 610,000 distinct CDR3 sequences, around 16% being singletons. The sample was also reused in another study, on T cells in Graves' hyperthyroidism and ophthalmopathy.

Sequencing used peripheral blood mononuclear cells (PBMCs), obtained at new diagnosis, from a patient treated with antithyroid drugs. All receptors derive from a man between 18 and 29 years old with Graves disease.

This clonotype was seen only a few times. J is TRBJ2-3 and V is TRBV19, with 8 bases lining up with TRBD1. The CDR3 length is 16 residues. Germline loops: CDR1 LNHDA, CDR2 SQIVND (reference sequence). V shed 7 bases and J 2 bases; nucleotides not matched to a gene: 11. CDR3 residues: CASKTTGTGITDTQYF. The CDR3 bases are TGTGCCAGTAAGACCACCGGGACAGGAATCACAGATACGCAGTATTTT.

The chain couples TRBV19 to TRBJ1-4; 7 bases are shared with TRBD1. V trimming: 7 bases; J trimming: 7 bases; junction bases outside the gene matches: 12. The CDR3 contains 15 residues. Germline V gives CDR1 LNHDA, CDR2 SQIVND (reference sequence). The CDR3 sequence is CASTQPDRTTEKLFF. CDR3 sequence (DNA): TGTGCCAGTACTCAACCGGACAGGACCACTGAAAAACTGTTTTTT.

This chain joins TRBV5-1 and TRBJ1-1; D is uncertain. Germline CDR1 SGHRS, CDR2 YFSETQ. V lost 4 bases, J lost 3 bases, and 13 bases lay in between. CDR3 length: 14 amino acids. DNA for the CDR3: TGCGCCAGCAGCCCGTCCGGGCAATACACTGAAGCTTTCTTT. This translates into CASSPSGQYTEAFF.

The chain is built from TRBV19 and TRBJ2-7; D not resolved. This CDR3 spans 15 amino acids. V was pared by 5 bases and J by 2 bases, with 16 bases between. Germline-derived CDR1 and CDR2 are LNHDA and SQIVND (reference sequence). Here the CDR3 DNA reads TGTGCCAGTAGTGACTCAGGTTCCCCAACCTACGAGCAGTACTTC. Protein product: CASSDSGSPTYEQYF.

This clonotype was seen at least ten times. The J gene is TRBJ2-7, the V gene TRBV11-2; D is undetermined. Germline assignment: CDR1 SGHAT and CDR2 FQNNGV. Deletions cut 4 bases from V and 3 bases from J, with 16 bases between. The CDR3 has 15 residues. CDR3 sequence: CASSWSRWDNYEQYF. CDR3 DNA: TGTGCCAGCAGCTGGAGTAGATGGGATAACTACGAGCAGTACTTC.

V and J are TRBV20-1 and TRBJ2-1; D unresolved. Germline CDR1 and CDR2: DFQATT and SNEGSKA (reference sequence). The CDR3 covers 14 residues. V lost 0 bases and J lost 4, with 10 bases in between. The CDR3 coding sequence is TGCAGTGCTAGAGACTGGAAGCAATACAATGAGCAGTTCTTC. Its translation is CSARDWKQYNEQFF.

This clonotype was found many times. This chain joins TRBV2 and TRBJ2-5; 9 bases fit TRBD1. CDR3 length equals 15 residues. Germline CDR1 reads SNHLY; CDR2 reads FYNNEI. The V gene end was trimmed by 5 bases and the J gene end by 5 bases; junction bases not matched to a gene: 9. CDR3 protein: CASSRDRDRAETQYF. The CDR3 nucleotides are TGTGCCAGCAGTCGAGATAGGGACAGGGCTGAGACCCAGTACTTC.

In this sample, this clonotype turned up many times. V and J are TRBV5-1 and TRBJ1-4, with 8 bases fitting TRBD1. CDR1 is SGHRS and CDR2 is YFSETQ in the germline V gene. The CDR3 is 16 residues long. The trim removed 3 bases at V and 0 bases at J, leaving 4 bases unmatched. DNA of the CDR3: TGCGCCAGCAGCTCGGGACAGGTCGCAACTAATGAAAAACTGTTTTTT. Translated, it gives CASSSGQVATNEKLFF.

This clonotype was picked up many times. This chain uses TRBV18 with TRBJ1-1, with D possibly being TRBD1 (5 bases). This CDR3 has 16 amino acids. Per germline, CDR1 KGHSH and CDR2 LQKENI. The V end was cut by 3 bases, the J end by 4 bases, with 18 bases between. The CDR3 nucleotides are TGTGCCAGCTCACCGACAATAAAGGGGCAAGGCACTGAAGCTTTCTTT. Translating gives CASSPTIKGQGTEAFF.

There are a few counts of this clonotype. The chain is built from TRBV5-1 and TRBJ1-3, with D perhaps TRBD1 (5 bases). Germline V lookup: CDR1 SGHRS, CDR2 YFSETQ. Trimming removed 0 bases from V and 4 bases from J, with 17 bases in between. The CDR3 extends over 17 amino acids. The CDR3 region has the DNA TGCGCCAGCAGCTTGGAAGTCAGGGAGGAGCACGGAAACACCATATATTTT. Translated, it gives CASSLEVREEHGNTIYF.

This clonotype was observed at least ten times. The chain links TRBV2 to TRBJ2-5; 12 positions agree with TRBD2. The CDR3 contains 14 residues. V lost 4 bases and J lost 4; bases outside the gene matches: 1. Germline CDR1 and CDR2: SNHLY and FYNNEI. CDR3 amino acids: CASSGLAGVETQYF. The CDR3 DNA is TGTGCCAGCAGTGGACTAGCGGGAGTAGAGACCCAGTACTTC.

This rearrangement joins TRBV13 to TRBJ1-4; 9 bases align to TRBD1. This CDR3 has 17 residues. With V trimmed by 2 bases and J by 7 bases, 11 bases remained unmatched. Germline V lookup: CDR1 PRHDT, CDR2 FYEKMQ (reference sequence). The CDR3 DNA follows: TGTGCCAGCAGCTTATATATCCCCGACAGGGGGAGTGAAAAACTGTTTTTT. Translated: CASSLYIPDRGSEKLFF.

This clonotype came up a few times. CDR3 nucleotide sequence: TGTGCCAGCAGCGTAGGCGCCTCGGTAGCCAAAAACATTCAGTACTTC. Protein product: CASSVGASVAKNIQYF. The chain employs TRBV9 and TRBJ2-4; D is unresolved. Germline CDR1 reads SGDLS; CDR2 reads YYNGEE. V was cut by 0 bases and J by 0 bases, with 10 bases left in between. The CDR3 sequence is 16 residues long.

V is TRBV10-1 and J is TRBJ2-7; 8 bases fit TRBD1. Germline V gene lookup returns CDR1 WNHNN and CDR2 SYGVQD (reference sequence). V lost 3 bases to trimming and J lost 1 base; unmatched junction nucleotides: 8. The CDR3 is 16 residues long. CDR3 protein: CASSDFRQGASYEQYF. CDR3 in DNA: TGCGCCAGCAGTGATTTTCGCCAGGGGGCTTCCTACGAGCAGTACTTC.

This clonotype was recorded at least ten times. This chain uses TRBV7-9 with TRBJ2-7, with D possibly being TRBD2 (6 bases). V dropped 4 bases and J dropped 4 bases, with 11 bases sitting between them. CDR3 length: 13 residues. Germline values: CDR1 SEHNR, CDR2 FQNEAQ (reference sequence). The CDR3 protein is CASSSGTLYEQYF. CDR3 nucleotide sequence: TGTGCCAGCAGCTCGGGGACTTTATACGAGCAGTACTTC.

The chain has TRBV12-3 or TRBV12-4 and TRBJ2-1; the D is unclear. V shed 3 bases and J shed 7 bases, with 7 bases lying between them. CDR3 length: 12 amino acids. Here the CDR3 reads CASSFLENEQFF. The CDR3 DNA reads TGTGCCAGCAGTTTCTTAGAGAATGAGCAGTTCTTC.

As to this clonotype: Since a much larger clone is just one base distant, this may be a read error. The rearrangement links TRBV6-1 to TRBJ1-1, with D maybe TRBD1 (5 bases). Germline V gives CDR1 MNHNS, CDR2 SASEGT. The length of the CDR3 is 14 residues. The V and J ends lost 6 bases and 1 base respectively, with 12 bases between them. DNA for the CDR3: TGTGCCAGCAGCCAGACAGATAAGAACACTGAAGCTTTCTTT. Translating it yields CASSQTDKNTEAFF.

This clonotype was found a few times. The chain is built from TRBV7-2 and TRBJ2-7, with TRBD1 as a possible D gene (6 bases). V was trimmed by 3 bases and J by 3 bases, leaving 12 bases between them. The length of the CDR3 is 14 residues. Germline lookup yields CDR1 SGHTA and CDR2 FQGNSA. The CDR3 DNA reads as TGTGCCAGCAGCTTTTACGGGGACAACTACGAGCAGTACTTC. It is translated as CASSFYGDNYEQYF.

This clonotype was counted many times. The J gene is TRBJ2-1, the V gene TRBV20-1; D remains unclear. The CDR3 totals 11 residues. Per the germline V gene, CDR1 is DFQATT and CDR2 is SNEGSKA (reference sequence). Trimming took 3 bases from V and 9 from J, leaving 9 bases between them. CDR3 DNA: TGCAGTGCTAGCTTCGTCGCTGAGCAGTTCTTC. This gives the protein CSASFVAEQFF.

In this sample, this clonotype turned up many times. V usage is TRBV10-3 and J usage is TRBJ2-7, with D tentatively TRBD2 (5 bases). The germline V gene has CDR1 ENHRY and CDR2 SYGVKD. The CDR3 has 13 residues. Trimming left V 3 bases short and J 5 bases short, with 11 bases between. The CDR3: CAISDRGRDEQYF. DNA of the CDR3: TGTGCCATCAGTGACCGTGGGCGGGACGAGCAGTACTTC.

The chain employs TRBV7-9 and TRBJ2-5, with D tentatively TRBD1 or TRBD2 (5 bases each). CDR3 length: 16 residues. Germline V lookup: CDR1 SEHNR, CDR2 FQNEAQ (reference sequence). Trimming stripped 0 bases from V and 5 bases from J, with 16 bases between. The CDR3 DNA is TGTGCCAGCAGCTTAGCGCGGGCCACTCAGGGTGAGACCCAGTACTTC. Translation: CASSLARATQGETQYF.

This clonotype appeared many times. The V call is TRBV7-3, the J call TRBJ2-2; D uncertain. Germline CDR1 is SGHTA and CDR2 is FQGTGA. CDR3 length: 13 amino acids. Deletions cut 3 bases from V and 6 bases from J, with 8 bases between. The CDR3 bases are TGTGCCAGCAGCTTTAGGGAAGCCGGGGAGCTGTTTTTT. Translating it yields CASSFREAGELFF. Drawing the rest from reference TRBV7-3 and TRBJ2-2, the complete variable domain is GAGVSQTPSNKVTEKGKYVELRCDPISGHTALYWYRQSLGQGPEFLIYFQGTGAADDSGLPNDRFFAVRPEGSVSTLKIQRTERGDSAVYLCASSFREAGELFFGEGSRLTVL.